This TCR beta chain is drawn from a study of blood T cell repertoires in COVID-19. Per germline, CDR1 SGHNT and CDR2 YYREEE (reference sequence). The CDR3 is 16 residues long. V lost 0 bases and J lost 1; bases outside the gene matches: 2. Assay used: immunoSEQ multiplex PCR; TCRdb lists only in-frame clones, some missing. The sample carries a few hundred thousand clones, roughly 86% recorded once. This clone appeared a single time. This clonotype originated in a man between 35 and 55 years old who had recovered from COVID-19. This chain uses TRBV5-4 with TRBJ2-5, with 11 bases aligning to TRBD2. Input material: peripheral blood. CDR3 sequence reads: CASSLGTSGSQETQYF. As DNA, the CDR3 is TGTGCCAGCAGCTTGGGAACTAGCGGGAGCCAAGAGACCCAGTACTTC. The variable domain in full, completed from reference TRBV5-4 and TRBJ2-5, reads ETGVTQSPTHLIKTRGQQVTLRCSSQSGHNTVSWYQQALGQGPQFIFQYYREEENGRGNFPPRFSGLQFPNYSSELNVNALELDDSALYLCASSLGTSGSQETQYFGPGTRLLVL.